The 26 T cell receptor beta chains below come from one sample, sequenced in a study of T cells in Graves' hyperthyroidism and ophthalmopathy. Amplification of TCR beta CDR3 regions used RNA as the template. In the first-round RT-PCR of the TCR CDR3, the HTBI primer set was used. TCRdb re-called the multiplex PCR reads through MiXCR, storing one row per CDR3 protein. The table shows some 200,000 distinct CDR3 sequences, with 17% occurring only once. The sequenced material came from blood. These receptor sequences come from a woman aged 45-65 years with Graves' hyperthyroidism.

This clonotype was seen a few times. The CDR3 DNA reads TGTGCCAGCAGTTTCAGGGGCCCTCTGGGCTCCTATAATTCACCCCTCCACTTT. Translation gives CASSFRGPLGSYNSPLHF. The V call is TRBV12-3 or TRBV12-4, the J call TRBJ1-6; D perhaps matches TRBD1 (6 bases). V shed 3 bases and J shed 0 bases, with 15 bases lying between them. This CDR3 has 18 amino acids.

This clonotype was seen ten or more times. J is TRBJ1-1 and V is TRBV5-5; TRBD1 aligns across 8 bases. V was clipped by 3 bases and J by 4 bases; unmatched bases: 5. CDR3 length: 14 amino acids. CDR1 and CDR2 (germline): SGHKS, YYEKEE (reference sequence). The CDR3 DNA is TGTGCCAGCAGCTCGGGACAGGCCCTCACTGAAGCTTTCTTT. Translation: CASSSGQALTEAFF.

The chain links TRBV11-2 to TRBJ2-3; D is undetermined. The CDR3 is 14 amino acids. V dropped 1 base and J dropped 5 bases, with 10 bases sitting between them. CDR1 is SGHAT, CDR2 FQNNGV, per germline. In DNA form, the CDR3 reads TGTGCCAGCAGCTTAGCCCGACACCTAGATACGCAGTATTTT. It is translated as CASSLARHLDTQYF.

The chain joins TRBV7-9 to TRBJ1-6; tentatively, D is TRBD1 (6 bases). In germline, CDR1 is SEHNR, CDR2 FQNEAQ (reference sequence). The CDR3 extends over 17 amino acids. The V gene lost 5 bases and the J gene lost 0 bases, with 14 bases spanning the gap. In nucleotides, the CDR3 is TGTGCCAGCAGCACCGATACAGGGCTCTCCTATAATTCACCCCTCCACTTT. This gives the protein CASSTDTGLSYNSPLHF.

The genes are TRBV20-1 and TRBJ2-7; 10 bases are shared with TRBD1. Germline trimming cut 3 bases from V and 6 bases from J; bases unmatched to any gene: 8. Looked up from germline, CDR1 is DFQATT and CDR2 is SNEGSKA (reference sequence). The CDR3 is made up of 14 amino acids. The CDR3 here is CSARRTGGEGEQYF. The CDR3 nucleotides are TGCAGTGCTAGGAGGACAGGGGGTGAGGGCGAGCAGTACTTC.

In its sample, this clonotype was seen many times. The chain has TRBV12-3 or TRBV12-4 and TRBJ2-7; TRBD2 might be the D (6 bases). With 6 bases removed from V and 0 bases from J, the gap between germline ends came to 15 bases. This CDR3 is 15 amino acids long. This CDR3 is CASSERLVSSYEQYF. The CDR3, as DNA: TGTGCCAGCAGCGAACGACTAGTAAGCTCCTACGAGCAGTACTTC.

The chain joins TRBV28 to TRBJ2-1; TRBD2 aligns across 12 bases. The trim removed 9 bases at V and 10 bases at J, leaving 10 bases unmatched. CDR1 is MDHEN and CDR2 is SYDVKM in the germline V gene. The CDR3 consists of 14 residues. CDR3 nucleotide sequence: TGTGCCAGTAGTCCTAGCGGGAGGGACCGAGAGCAGTTCTTC. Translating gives CASSPSGRDREQFF. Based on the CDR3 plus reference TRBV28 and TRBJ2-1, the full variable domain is DVKVTQSSRYLVKRTGEKVFLECVQDMDHENMFWYRQDPGLGLRLIYFSYDVKMKEKGDIPEGYSVSREKKERFSLILESASTNQTSMYLCASSPSGRDREQFFGPGTRLTVL.

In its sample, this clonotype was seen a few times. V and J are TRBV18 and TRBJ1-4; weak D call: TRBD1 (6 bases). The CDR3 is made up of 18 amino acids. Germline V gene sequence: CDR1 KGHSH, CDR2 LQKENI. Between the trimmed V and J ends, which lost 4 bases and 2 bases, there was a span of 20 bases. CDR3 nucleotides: TGTGCCAGCTCACTACGACAGGTTTCAGCGGTGACTAATGAAAAACTGTTTTTT. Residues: CASSLRQVSAVTNEKLFF.

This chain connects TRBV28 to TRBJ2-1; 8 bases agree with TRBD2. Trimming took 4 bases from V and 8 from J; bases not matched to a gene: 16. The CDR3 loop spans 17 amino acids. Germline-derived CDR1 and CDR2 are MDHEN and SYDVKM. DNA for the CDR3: TGTGCCAGCAGTTACTACCCCGGGACTAGACCACAATATGAGCAGTTCTTC. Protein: CASSYYPGTRPQYEQFF. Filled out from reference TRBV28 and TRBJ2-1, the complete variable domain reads DVKVTQSSRYLVKRTGEKVFLECVQDMDHENMFWYRQDPGLGLRLIYFSYDVKMKEKGDIPEGYSVSREKKERFSLILESASTNQTSMYLCASSYYPGTRPQYEQFFGPGTRLTVL.

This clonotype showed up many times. CDR3 protein: CATSEPRQGREKLFF. CDR3 nucleotide sequence: TGTGCCACCAGTGAACCTCGACAGGGGAGGGAAAAACTGTTTTTT. This chain joins TRBV24-1 and TRBJ1-4, with 8 bases lining up with TRBD1. The trim removed 4 bases at V and 8 bases at J, leaving 8 bases unmatched. The CDR3 runs to 15 residues. The germline V gene has CDR1 KGHDR and CDR2 SFDVKD.

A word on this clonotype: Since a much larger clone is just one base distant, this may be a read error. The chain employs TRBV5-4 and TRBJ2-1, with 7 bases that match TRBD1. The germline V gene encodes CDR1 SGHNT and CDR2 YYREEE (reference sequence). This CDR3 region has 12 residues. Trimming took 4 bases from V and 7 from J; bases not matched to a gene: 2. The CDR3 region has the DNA TGTGCCAGCAGCGCCAGGGGGAATGAGCAGTTCTTC. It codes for CASSARGNEQFF.

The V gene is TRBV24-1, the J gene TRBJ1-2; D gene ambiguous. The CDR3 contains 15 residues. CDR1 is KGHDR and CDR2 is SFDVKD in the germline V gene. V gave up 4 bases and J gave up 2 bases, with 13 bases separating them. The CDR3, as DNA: TGTGCCACCAGTGACCGACATAGCGGAAACTATGGCTACACCTTC. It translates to CATSDRHSGNYGYTF.

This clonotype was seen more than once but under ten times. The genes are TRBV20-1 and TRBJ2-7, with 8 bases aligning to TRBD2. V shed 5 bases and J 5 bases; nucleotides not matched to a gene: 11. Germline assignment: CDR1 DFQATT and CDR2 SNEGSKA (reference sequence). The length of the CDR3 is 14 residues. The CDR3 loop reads CSADPRLATNEQYF. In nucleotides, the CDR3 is TGCAGTGCTGACCCGAGACTAGCGACAAACGAGCAGTACTTC.

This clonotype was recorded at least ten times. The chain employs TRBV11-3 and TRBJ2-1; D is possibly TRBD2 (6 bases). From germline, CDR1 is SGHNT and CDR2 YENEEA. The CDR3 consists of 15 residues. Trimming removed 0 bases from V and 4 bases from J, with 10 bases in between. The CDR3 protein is CASSLDGGTYNEQFF. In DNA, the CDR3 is TGTGCCAGCAGCTTAGATGGGGGGACTTACAATGAGCAGTTCTTC.

CDR3 amino acids: CASSPRDYPTGELFF. The CDR3 DNA reads as TGTGCCAGCAGCCCCCGGGACTATCCCACCGGGGAGCTGTTTTTT. The chain employs TRBV11-3 and TRBJ2-2; 7 nucleotides align to TRBD2. This CDR3 is 15 amino acids long. Germline V gene sequence: CDR1 SGHNT, CDR2 YENEEA. The V and J ends lost 5 bases and 4 bases, in that order; junction bases with no gene match: 7.

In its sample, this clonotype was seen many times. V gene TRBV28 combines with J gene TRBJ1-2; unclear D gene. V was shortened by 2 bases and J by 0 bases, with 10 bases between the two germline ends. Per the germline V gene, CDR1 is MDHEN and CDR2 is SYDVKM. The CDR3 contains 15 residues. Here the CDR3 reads CASSLPDYSNYGYTF. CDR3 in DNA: TGTGCCAGCAGTTTACCCGATTACTCTAACTATGGCTACACCTTC.

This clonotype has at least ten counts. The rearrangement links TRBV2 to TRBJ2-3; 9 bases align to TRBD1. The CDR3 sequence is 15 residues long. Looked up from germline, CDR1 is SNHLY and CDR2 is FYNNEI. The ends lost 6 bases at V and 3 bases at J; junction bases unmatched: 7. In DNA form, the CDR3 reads TGTGCCAGCAGCGAGGACAGGGGAGCTACAGATACGCAGTATTTT. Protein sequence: CASSEDRGATDTQYF.

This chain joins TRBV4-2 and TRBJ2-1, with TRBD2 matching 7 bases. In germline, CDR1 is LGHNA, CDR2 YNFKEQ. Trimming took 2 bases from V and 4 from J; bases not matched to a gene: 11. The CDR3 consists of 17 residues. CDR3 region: CASSQQPGLEAYNEQFF. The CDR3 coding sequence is TGTGCCAGCAGCCAACAACCCGGACTAGAGGCATACAATGAGCAGTTCTTC.

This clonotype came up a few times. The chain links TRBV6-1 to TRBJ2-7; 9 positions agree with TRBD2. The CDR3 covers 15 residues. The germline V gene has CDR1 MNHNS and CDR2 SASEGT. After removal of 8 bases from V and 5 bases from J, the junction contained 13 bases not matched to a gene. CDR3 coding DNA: TGTGCCAGCGCGCCGGGGGCGGGAGGGCGTGACGAGCAGTACTTC. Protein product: CASAPGAGGRDEQYF.

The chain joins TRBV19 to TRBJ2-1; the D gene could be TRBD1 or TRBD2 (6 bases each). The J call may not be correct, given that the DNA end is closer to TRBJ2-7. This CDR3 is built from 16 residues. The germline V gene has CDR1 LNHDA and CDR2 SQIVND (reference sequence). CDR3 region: CASRRGASSSYTEQYF. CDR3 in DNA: TGTGCCAGTAGAAGGGGGGCGTCGAGCTCCTACACTGAGCAGTACTTC.

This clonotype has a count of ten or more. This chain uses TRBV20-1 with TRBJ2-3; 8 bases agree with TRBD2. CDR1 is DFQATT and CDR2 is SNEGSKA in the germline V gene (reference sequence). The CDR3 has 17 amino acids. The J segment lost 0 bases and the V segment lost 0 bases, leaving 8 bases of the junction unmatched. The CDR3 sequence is CSARDHWASGSTDTQYF. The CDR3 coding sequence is TGCAGTGCTAGAGATCATTGGGCTAGCGGGAGCACAGATACGCAGTATTTT.

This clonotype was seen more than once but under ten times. The CDR3 protein is CASIPNLGLPDQPQHF. CDR3 in DNA: TGTGCCAGTATTCCTAATTTAGGGCTTCCGGACCAGCCCCAGCATTTT. The chain carries TRBV19 and TRBJ1-5; D ambiguous. The germline V gene encodes CDR1 LNHDA and CDR2 SQIVND (reference sequence). V lost 7 bases and J 7 bases, leaving 23 bases between the germline ends. CDR3 length equals 16 residues.

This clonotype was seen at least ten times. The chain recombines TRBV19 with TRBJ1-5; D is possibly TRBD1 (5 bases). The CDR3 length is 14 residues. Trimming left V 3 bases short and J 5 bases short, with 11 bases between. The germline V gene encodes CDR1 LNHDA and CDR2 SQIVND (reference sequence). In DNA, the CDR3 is TGTGCCAGTAGTATGGGCGGGGGACATCAGCCCCAGCATTTT. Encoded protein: CASSMGGGHQPQHF.

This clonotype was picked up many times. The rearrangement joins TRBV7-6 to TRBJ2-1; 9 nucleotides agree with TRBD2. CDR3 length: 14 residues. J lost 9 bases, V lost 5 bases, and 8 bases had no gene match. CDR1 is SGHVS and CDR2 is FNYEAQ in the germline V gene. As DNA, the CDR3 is TGTGCCAGCAGCAGACTAGCGGAGGGGGGTGAGCAGTTCTTC. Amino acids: CASSRLAEGGEQFF.

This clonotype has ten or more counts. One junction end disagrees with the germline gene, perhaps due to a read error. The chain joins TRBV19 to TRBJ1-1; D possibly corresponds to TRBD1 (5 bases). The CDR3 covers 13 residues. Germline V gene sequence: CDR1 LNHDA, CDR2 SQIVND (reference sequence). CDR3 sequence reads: CASSTQGNTEAFF. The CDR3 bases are TGCGCCAGCAGCACCCAGGGGAACACTGAAGCTTTCTTT.

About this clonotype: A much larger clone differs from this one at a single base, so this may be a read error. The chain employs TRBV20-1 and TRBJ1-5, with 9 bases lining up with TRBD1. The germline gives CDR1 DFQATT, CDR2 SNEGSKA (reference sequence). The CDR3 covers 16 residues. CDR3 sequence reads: CSAHGGTGTLNRPQHF. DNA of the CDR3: TGCAGTGCCCATGGGGGGACAGGGACCCTCAATCGGCCCCAGCATTTT.